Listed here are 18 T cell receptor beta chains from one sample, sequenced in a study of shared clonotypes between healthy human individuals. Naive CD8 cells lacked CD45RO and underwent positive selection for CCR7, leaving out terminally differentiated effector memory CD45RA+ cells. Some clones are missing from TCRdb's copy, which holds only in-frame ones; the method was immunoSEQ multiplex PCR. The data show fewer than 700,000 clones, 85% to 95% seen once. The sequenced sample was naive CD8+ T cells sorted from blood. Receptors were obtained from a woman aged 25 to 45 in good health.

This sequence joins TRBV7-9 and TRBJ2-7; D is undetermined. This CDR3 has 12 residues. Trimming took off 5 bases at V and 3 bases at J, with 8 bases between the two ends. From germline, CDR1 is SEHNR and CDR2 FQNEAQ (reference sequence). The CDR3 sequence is CASSGIHYEQYF. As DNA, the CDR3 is TGTGCCAGCAGCGGCATCCACTACGAGCAGTACTTC.

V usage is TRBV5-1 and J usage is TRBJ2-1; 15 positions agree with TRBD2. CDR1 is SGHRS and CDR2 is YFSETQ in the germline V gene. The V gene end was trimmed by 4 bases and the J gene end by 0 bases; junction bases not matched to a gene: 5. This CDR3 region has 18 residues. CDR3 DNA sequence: TGCGCCAGCAGCCGGACTAGCGGGAGGGGAAGCTCCTACAATGAGCAGTTCTTC. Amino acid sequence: CASSRTSGRGSSYNEQFF.

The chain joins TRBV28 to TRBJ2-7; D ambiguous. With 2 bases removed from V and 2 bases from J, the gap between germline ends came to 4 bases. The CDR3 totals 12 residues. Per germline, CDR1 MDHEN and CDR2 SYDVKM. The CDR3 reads CASSLNPYEQYF. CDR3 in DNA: TGTGCCAGCAGTTTAAACCCCTACGAGCAGTACTTC.

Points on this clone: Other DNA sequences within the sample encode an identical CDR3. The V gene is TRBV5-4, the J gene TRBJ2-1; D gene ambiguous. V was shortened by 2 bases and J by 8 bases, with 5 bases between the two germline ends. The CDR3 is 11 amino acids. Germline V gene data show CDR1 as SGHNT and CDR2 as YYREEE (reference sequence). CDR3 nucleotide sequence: TGTGCCAGCAGCTTCACGGATGAGCAGTTCTTC. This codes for CASSFTDEQFF. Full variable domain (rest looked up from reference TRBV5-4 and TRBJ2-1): ETGVTQSPTHLIKTRGQQVTLRCSSQSGHNTVSWYQQALGQGPQFIFQYYREEENGRGNFPPRFSGLQFPNYSSELNVNALELDDSALYLCASSFTDEQFFGPGTRLTVL.

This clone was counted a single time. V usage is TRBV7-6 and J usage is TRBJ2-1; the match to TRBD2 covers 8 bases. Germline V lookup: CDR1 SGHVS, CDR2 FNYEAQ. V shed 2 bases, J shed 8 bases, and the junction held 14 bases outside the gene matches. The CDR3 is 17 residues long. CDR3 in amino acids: CASSLRQAGASKDEQFF. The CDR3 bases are TGTGCCAGCAGCTTACGCCAAGCGGGAGCCTCAAAGGATGAGCAGTTCTTC.

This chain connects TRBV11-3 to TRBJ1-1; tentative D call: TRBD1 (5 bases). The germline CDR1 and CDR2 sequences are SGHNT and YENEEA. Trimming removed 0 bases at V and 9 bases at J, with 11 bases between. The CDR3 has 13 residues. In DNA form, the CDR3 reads TGTGCCAGCAGCTTAGAACCGGGACGGAAAGCTTTCTTT. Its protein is CASSLEPGRKAFF.

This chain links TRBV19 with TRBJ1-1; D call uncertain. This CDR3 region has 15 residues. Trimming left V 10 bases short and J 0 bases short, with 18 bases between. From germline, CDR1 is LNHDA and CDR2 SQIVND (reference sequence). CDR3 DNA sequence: TGTGCCACCCAGAGGGAGGTTGGGATGAACACTGAAGCTTTCTTT. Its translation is CATQREVGMNTEAFF.

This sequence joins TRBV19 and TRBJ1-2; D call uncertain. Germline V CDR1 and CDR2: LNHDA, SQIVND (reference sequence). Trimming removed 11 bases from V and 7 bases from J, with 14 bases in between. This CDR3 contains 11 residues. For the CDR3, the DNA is TGTGCCGTACGGGCAGCCTTTGGCTACACCTTC. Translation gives CAVRAAFGYTF. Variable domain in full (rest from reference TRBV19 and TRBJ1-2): DGGITQSPKYLFRKEGQNVTLSCEQNLNHDAMYWYRQDPGQGLRLIYYSQIVNDFQKGDIAEGYSVSREKKESFPLTVTSAQKNPTAFYLCAVRAAFGYTFGSGTRLTVV.

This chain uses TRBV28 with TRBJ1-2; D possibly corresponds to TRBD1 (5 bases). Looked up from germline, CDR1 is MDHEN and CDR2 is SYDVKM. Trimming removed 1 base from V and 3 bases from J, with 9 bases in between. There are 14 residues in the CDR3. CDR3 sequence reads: CASSLFGGDYGYTF. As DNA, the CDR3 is TGTGCCAGCAGTTTATTTGGGGGGGACTATGGCTACACCTTC.

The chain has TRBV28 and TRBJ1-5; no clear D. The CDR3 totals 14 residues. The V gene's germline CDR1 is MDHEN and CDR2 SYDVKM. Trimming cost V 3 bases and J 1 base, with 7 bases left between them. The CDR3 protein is CASSFVESNQPQHF. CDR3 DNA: TGTGCCAGCAGTTTCGTCGAAAGCAATCAGCCCCAGCATTTT.

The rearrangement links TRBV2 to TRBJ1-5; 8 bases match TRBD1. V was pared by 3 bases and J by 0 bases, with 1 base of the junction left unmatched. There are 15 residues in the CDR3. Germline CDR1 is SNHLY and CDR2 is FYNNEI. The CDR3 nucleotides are TGTGCCAGCAGTGATACAGGGGGTAGCAATCAGCCCCAGCATTTT. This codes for CASSDTGGSNQPQHF.

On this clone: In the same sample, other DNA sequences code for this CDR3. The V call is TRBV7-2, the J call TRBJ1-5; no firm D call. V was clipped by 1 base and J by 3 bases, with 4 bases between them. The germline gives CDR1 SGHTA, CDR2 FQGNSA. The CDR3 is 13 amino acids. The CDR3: CASSLGYNQPQHF. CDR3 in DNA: TGTGCCAGCAGCTTAGGATACAATCAGCCCCAGCATTTT.

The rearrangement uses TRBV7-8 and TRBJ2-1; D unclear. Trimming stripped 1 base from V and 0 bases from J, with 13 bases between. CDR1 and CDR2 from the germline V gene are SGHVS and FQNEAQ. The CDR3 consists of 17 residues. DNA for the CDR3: TGTGCCAGCAGCTTAGTTTTCAGGAACAGCTCCTACAATGAGCAGTTCTTC. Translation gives CASSLVFRNSSYNEQFF.

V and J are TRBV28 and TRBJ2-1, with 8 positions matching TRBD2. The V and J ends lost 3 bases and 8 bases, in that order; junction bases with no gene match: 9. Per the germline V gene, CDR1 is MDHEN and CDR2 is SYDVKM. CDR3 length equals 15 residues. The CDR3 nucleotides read TGTGCCAGCAGTTTTCGGTTAGCGGGATCCCATGAGCAGTTCTTC. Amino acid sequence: CASSFRLAGSHEQFF.

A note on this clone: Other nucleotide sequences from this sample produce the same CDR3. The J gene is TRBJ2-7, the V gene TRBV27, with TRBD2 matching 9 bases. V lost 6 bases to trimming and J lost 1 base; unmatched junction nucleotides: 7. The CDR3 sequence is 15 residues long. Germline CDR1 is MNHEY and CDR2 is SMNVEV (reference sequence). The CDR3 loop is CASRGLAGSSYEQYF. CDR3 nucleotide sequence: TGTGCCAGCAGGGGTCTAGCGGGATCTTCCTACGAGCAGTACTTC.

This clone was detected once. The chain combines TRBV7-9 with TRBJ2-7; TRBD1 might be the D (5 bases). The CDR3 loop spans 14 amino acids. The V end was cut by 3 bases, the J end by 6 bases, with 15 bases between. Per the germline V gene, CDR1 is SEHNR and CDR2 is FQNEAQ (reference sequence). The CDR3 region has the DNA TGTGCCAGCAGCTTGGGCATGGGGCCGCGCGAGCAGTACTTC. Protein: CASSLGMGPREQYF.

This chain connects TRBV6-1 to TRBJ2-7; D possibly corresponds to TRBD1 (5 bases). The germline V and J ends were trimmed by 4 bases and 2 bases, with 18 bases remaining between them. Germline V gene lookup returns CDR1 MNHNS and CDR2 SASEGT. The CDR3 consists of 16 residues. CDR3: CASSAPRIDSTYEQYF. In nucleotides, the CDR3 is TGTGCCAGCAGTGCCCCAAGGATTGACAGTACCTACGAGCAGTACTTC.

The CDR3 DNA reads TGTGCCAGCAGCCAAGAAGAGGGACGGGGGCCCGAGAGCTCTGGAAACACCATATATTTT. It specifies CASSQEEGRGPESSGNTIYF. The chain links TRBV4-2 to TRBJ1-3; weak D call: TRBD1 (6 bases). The V and J ends lost 0 bases and 0 bases respectively, with 21 bases between them. CDR1 LGHNA and CDR2 YNFKEQ come from the germline V gene. CDR3 size: 20 residues.